These 2 T cell receptor beta chains were all obtained from the same sample, sequenced in a study of shared clonotypes between healthy human individuals. The naive CD8 subset, CD45RO-negative cells positively selected for CCR7, excluded terminally differentiated effector memory CD45RA+ cells. The table came from immunoSEQ multiplex PCR; TCRdb's copy has only in-frame clones and leaves some out. The sample shows over 2 million clones, roughly 95% of them seen only once. Sequencing used naive CD8+ T cells sorted from blood. These TCRs come from a man between 18 and 29 years old in good health.

This rearrangement joins TRBV27 to TRBJ2-1, with D perhaps matching TRBD1 (6 bases). Trimming shortened V by 6 bases and J by 4 bases, and 19 bases separated the two germline ends. CDR1 MNHEY and CDR2 SMNVEV come from the germline V gene (reference sequence). The CDR3 contains 16 residues. The CDR3 sequence is CASSPSLRQAYNEQFF. CDR3 sequence (DNA): TGTGCCAGCAGCCCTTCTTTGAGACAGGCATACAATGAGCAGTTCTTC.

The count of this clone is one. At the DNA level, this CDR3 is encoded by other sequences in the same sample as well. This sequence joins TRBV19 and TRBJ2-7; D remains ambiguous. The CDR3 spans 13 residues. Looked up from germline, CDR1 is LNHDA and CDR2 is SQIVND (reference sequence). Trimming removed 3 bases from V and 4 bases from J, with 10 bases in between. The CDR3 sequence: CASSIAAGYEQYF. For the CDR3, the DNA is TGTGCCAGTAGTATTGCCGCCGGATACGAGCAGTACTTC.